This TCR beta chain was obtained from a study of CD8 T cells in Susac syndrome. The CDR3 runs to 14 residues. CDR1 SQVTM and CDR2 ANQGSEA come from the germline V gene. J gave up 4 bases and V 6 bases, and 9 bases lay outside the gene matches. After extraction with the RNeasy kit, roughly 0.5 to 1 ug of the RNA was reverse transcribed using random hexamers. Via MiXCR, TCRdb re-called the immunoSEQ multiplex PCR reads, giving one row per CDR3 protein. The table includes 100,000 or so distinct CDR3 sequences, 92% detected once. The sample consisted of CD4+ T cells from PBMCs. The TCR originated in a human donor in good health. The genes are TRBV29-1 and TRBJ1-1; 9 nucleotides match TRBD1. CDR3 nucleotide sequence: TGCAGCGTGTTGACCCCGACAGGGGGCACTGAAGCTTTCTTT. Amino acids: CSVLTPTGGTEAFF.